The 29 T cell receptor beta chains reported below all come from one sample, sequenced in a study of blood T cell repertoires in COVID-19. Method: immunoSEQ multiplex PCR; TCRdb's copy keeps in-frame clones and lacks some. The table lists around 270,000 clones, 80% to 90% of them singletons. The sequencing sample was made of peripheral blood. These receptors came from a man in his thirties or forties with acute or convalescent COVID-19.

The rearrangement uses TRBV12-5 and TRBJ2-7; D may be TRBD2 (6 bases). V lost 2 bases and J 0 bases, leaving 11 bases between the germline ends. CDR3 length equals 15 residues. CDR1 is LGHNT, CDR2 FRNRAP, per germline. In DNA, the CDR3 is TGTGCTAGTGGTTTGAGCCGGGGGAGCTCCTACGAGCAGTACTTC. Its protein product is CASGLSRGSSYEQYF.

This chain links TRBV10-2 with TRBJ2-7, with D possibly matching TRBD2 (6 bases). This CDR3 has 14 amino acids. Germline CDR1 and CDR2: WSHSY and SAAADI. Trimming took off 10 bases at V and 3 bases at J, with 19 bases between the two ends. The CDR3 loop is CATRVVGSSYEQYF. DNA of the CDR3: TGCGCCACTCGCGTAGTCGGGAGTAGCTACGAGCAGTACTTC.

This clone appeared a single time. V gene TRBV28 combines with J gene TRBJ2-7; 9 bases are a match to TRBD1. Trimming removed 7 bases from V and 5 bases from J; junction bases left unmatched: 12. The CDR3 spans 15 residues. The V gene's germline CDR1 is MDHEN and CDR2 SYDVKM. CDR3 protein: CASTTPGQGLDEQYF. The CDR3 nucleotides read TGTGCCAGCACCACCCCGGGACAGGGTTTAGACGAGCAGTACTTC.

The J gene is TRBJ2-1, the V gene TRBV27, with D perhaps matching TRBD2 (5 bases). CDR3 length: 12 residues. Germline assignment: CDR1 MNHEY and CDR2 SMNVEV (reference sequence). V lost 5 bases and J 8 bases, leaving 10 bases between the germline ends. CDR3 DNA sequence: TGTGCCAGCAGTCGACTATCGGATGAGCAGTTCTTC. Its translation: CASSRLSDEQFF.

The table lists this clone with a few counts. The chain combines TRBV5-1 with TRBJ2-3; 7 nucleotides match TRBD1. CDR1 and CDR2 from the germline V gene are SGHRS and YFSETQ. The CDR3 covers 16 residues. V dropped 2 bases and J dropped 4; count of bases not matched to a gene: 10. CDR3: CASSFRGRGSADTQYF. For the CDR3, the DNA is TGCGCCAGCAGCTTCCGGGGCAGGGGGTCAGCAGATACGCAGTATTTT.

V is TRBV7-8 and J is TRBJ1-4, with D hard to call. V was cut by 1 base and J by 8 bases, with 5 bases left in between. Per the germline V gene, CDR1 is SGHVS and CDR2 is FQNEAQ. The CDR3 sequence is 12 residues long. The CDR3 region is CASSLVREKLFF. The CDR3, as DNA: TGTGCCAGCAGCTTAGTGCGCGAAAAACTGTTTTTT.

V and J are TRBV15 and TRBJ1-2, with D tentatively TRBD1 (6 bases). Germline values: CDR1 LNHNV, CDR2 YYDKDF (reference sequence). V was pared by 1 base and J by 4 bases, with 13 bases between. The CDR3 totals 15 residues. CDR3 in DNA: TGTGCCACCAGCAGAGTCCCACAGGGTGGCTATGGCTACACCTTC. As protein: CATSRVPQGGYGYTF.

This chain uses TRBV5-6 with TRBJ2-6; the D gene is possibly TRBD1 (6 bases). The CDR3 loop spans 15 amino acids. Deletions cut 3 bases from V and 0 bases from J, with 7 bases between. From germline, CDR1 is SGHDT and CDR2 YYEEEE. The CDR3 coding sequence is TGTGCCAGCAGCTGGACAGTCTCTGGGGCCAACGTCCTGACTTTC. It is translated as CASSWTVSGANVLTF.

The V and J genes are TRBV11-2 and TRBJ2-1; 7 nucleotides agree with TRBD2. Germline CDR1 reads SGHAT; CDR2 reads FQNNGV. This CDR3 region has 15 residues. V lost 2 bases to trimming and J lost 10 bases; unmatched junction nucleotides: 11. The CDR3 DNA is TGTGCCAGCAGCTTAAATCTAGCGGCAAAACTAGAGCAGTTCTTC. Its translation: CASSLNLAAKLEQFF.

A single count supports this clone. This rearrangement joins TRBV28 to TRBJ2-4, with a possible D match to TRBD2 (6 bases). V lost 7 bases and J 8 bases, leaving 21 bases between the germline ends. CDR1 and CDR2 (germline): MDHEN, SYDVKM. This CDR3 has 15 residues. CDR3 sequence (DNA): TGTGCCAGCACATCCCAGGGCGGCCGGAGGGACATTCAGTACTTC. Its translation: CASTSQGGRRDIQYF.

This clone was observed a few times. V and J are TRBV2 and TRBJ1-3; D is ambiguous. Trimming cost V 5 bases and J 0 bases, with 11 bases left between them. The CDR3 has 15 amino acids. Per the germline V gene, CDR1 is SNHLY and CDR2 is FYNNEI. CDR3 in DNA: TGTGCCAGCAGTTGGGCCCAGGCCTCTGGAAACACCATATATTTT. Protein: CASSWAQASGNTIYF.

This rearrangement joins TRBV7-2 to TRBJ2-4; D may be TRBD1 (5 bases). The V gene's germline CDR1 is SGHTA and CDR2 FQGNSA. Trimming stripped 0 bases from V and 8 bases from J, with 14 bases between. The CDR3 has 15 amino acids. As DNA, the CDR3 is TGTGCCAGCAGCTTAGCGGGGAACCTAGGGGACATTCAGTACTTC. The encoded protein is CASSLAGNLGDIQYF.

This clone was found a few times. The genes are TRBV5-5 and TRBJ1-1; D is ambiguous. Per germline, CDR1 SGHKS and CDR2 YYEKEE (reference sequence). The CDR3 is 14 residues long. The V end was cut by 1 base, the J end by 1 base, with 8 bases between. CDR3 loop: CASSLMNRNTEAFF. The DNA for the CDR3 is TGTGCCAGCAGCTTGATGAACAGGAACACTGAAGCTTTCTTT. Full variable domain (outside the CDR3, taken from reference TRBV5-5 and TRBJ1-1): DAGVTQSPTHLIKTRGQQVTLRCSPISGHKSVSWYQQVLGQGPQFIFQYYEKEERGRGNFPDRFSARQFPNYSSELNVNALLLGDSALYLCASSLMNRNTEAFFGQGTRLTVV.

The chain uses TRBV29-1 and TRBJ1-1; D is uncertain. CDR3 length: 14 amino acids. Per germline, CDR1 SQVTM and CDR2 ANQGSEA. The V end was cut by 8 bases, the J end by 4 bases, with 20 bases between. In DNA form, the CDR3 reads TGCAGCACCACTAGCGCGGGAAAGGGCACTGAAGCTTTCTTT. It specifies CSTTSAGKGTEAFF.

The chain has TRBV18 and TRBJ1-1; D unclear. The CDR3 is 12 residues long. V lost 2 bases and J 5 bases, leaving 6 bases between the germline ends. Germline V lookup: CDR1 KGHSH, CDR2 LQKENI. The chain's CDR3 is CASSPTRTEAFF. The CDR3 nucleotides are TGTGCCAGCTCACCAACGAGAACTGAAGCTTTCTTT.

The chain employs TRBV30 and TRBJ1-1; D might be TRBD1 (5 bases). CDR1 and CDR2 (germline): GTSNPN, SVGIG (reference sequence). There are 15 residues in the CDR3. Deletions cut 3 bases from V and 5 bases from J, with 19 bases between. The CDR3 protein is CAWSHFGTPGTEAFF. In DNA, the CDR3 is TGTGCCTGGAGCCATTTCGGGACTCCTGGGACTGAAGCTTTCTTT.

The chain employs TRBV5-1 and TRBJ2-2; the match to TRBD2 covers 7 bases. V trimming: 5 bases; J trimming: 3 bases; junction bases outside the gene matches: 7. This CDR3 is built from 15 residues. Per the germline V gene, CDR1 is SGHRS and CDR2 is YFSETQ. In DNA form, the CDR3 reads TGCGCCAGCAGACAGACTAGCACGGACACCGGGGAGCTGTTTTTT. Amino acids: CASRQTSTDTGELFF.

The chain employs TRBV7-3 and TRBJ2-1; perhaps TRBD1 as D (6 bases). The CDR3 runs to 18 residues. The germline V gene has CDR1 SGHTA and CDR2 FQGTGA. Trimming removed 5 bases at V and 4 bases at J, with 24 bases between. CDR3 in DNA: TGTGCCAGCAGCCCTGAGACAGGATCGCGCTTTAAATACAATGAGCAGTTCTTC. Translated: CASSPETGSRFKYNEQFF.

In the case of this clone: Other DNA sequences in this specimen translate into the identical CDR3. The rearrangement joins TRBV30 to TRBJ1-5; D uncertain. The CDR3 is made up of 13 amino acids. The V and J ends lost 0 bases and 4 bases respectively, with 7 bases between them. CDR1 GTSNPN and CDR2 SVGIG come from the germline V gene (reference sequence). The CDR3 loop is CAWSVGVNQPQHF. The CDR3 region has the DNA TGTGCCTGGAGTGTCGGGGTGAATCAGCCCCAGCATTTT.

The V and J genes are TRBV21-1 and TRBJ2-1; TRBD1 is the table's D call, not checked against the DNA. TRBV21-1 is recorded as a pseudogene. This CDR3 spans 18 amino acids. CDR3 protein: CASSKGGGVRDRGPREFF. The CDR3 bases are TGTGCCAGCAGCAAAGGGGGGGGCGTCCGGGACAGGGGCCCTCGGGAGTTCTTC.

This chain connects TRBV19 to TRBJ1-2; a possible D gene is TRBD1 (5 bases). V was shortened by 5 bases and J by 4 bases, with 17 bases between the two germline ends. The CDR3 totals 15 residues. Germline assignment: CDR1 LNHDA and CDR2 SQIVND (reference sequence). CDR3 DNA: TGTGCCAGTAGTTCCCCCGCAGGGAATTTCTATGGCTACACCTTC. Amino acid sequence: CASSSPAGNFYGYTF.

V is TRBV30 and J is TRBJ1-1; D is unclear. Trimming took 2 bases from V and 0 from J, leaving 7 bases between them. The CDR3 length is 13 residues. Germline V gene data show CDR1 as GTSNPN and CDR2 as SVGIG (reference sequence). The CDR3 loop is CAWSLGLNTEAFF. For the CDR3, the DNA is TGTGCCTGGAGTCTTGGCCTGAACACTGAAGCTTTCTTT.

V gene TRBV30 combines with J gene TRBJ1-1; 7 bases map to TRBD1. This CDR3 is built from 14 residues. The V segment lost 4 bases and the J segment 4 bases; nucleotides outside the gene matches: 9. The V gene's germline CDR1 is GTSNPN and CDR2 SVGIG (reference sequence). Here the CDR3 reads CAWTQGQTFTEAFF. The DNA of the CDR3 is TGTGCCTGGACCCAGGGACAGACTTTCACTGAAGCTTTCTTT. The full variable domain, its missing parts supplied by reference TRBV30 and TRBJ1-1, is SQTIHQWPATLVQPVGSPLSLECTVEGTSNPNLYWYRQAAGRGLQLLFYSVGIGQISSEVPQNLSASRPQDRQFILSSKKLLLSDSGFYLCAWTQGQTFTEAFFGQGTRLTVV.

Here the CDR3 reads CASSGTSGGGEQFF. The DNA for the CDR3 is TGCGCCAGCAGTGGGACTAGCGGGGGGGGTGAGCAGTTCTTC. The V gene is TRBV10-1, the J gene TRBJ2-1, with 15 nucleotides matching TRBD2. Germline values: CDR1 WNHNN, CDR2 SYGVQD (reference sequence). The length of the CDR3 is 14 residues. V lost 4 bases to trimming and J lost 9 bases; unmatched junction nucleotides: 1.

The chain is built from TRBV18 and TRBJ2-7; D gene uncertain. This CDR3 is 13 amino acids long. Trimming stripped 3 bases from V and 3 bases from J, with 9 bases between. The germline V gene has CDR1 KGHSH and CDR2 LQKENI. In nucleotides, the CDR3 is TGTGCCAGCTCACCGAACACCAACTACGAGCAGTACTTC. Residues: CASSPNTNYEQYF.

This chain uses TRBV6-5 with TRBJ1-1, with a tentative D call TRBD1 (6 bases). Between the trimmed V and J ends, which lost 1 base and 5 bases, there was a span of 8 bases. Germline assignment: CDR1 MNHEY and CDR2 SVGAGI. The CDR3 has 13 residues. The CDR3: CASSYLTGTEAFF. The CDR3 coding sequence is TGTGCCAGCAGTTACTTAACAGGGACTGAAGCTTTCTTT.

As regards this clone: The germline gene is not matched at one end of the junction; a read error may be the cause. The genes are TRBV5-1 and TRBJ1-6; D is possibly TRBD1 (5 bases). The CDR3 consists of 15 residues. Germline lookup yields CDR1 SGHRS and CDR2 YFSETQ. The CDR3 nucleotides read TGCGCCAGCAGCTTTGGGGACTCCCATAATTCACCCCTCCACTTT. As protein: CASSFGDSHNSPLHF.

The chain combines TRBV19 with TRBJ2-1, with 10 bases that match TRBD2. After removal of 2 bases from V and 7 bases from J, the junction contained 11 bases not matched to a gene. CDR3 length: 17 amino acids. The V gene's germline CDR1 is LNHDA and CDR2 SQIVND (reference sequence). The CDR3 reads CASSITLESGGGNEQFF. In DNA form, the CDR3 reads TGTGCCAGTAGTATAACTCTGGAGAGCGGGGGGGGGAATGAGCAGTTCTTC.

This chain connects TRBV7-9 to TRBJ2-7; 10 bases map to TRBD2. This CDR3 comprises 16 residues. With V trimmed by 5 bases and J by 1 base, 8 bases remained unmatched. Germline V lookup: CDR1 SEHNR, CDR2 FQNEAQ (reference sequence). The CDR3, as DNA: TGTGCCAGCAGCCCCTCGATACTAGCGGGATCCTACGAGCAGTACTTC. This gives the protein CASSPSILAGSYEQYF.